The 22 T cell receptor beta chains below come from one sample, sequenced in a study of blood T cell repertoires in COVID-19. The table came from immunoSEQ multiplex PCR; TCRdb's copy has only in-frame clones and leaves some out. The data contain about 88,000 clones, about 89% of them singletons. The sequencing sample was made of peripheral blood. The receptors were sampled from a human donor with active COVID-19. The donor label of this sample is uncertain.

The rearrangement uses TRBV9 and TRBJ2-7; D possibly corresponds to TRBD1 (5 bases). The V gene lost 3 bases and the J gene lost 1 base, with 8 bases spanning the gap. In germline, CDR1 is SGDLS, CDR2 YYNGEE. CDR3 length: 13 residues. The CDR3 coding sequence is TGTGCCAGCAGCGCCGACAGTTCCTACGAGCAGTACTTC. The encoded protein is CASSADSSYEQYF.

The rearrangement joins TRBV5-4 to TRBJ1-1; possibly TRBD1 for D (6 bases). Germline loops: CDR1 SGHNT, CDR2 YYREEE (reference sequence). The germline V and J ends were trimmed by 5 bases and 0 bases, with 17 bases remaining between them. The CDR3 sequence is 16 residues long. The CDR3 nucleotides read TGTGCCAGCAGTCCCGGACAGACAATAATGAACACTGAAGCTTTCTTT. As protein: CASSPGQTIMNTEAFF.

The CDR3 bases are TGTGCCAGCATTTCACCTGGCGGGGGTACTGAAGCTTTCTTT. As protein: CASISPGGGTEAFF. The chain employs TRBV6-6 and TRBJ1-1; the D gene is possibly TRBD1 (5 bases). Trimming cost V 7 bases and J 5 bases, with 17 bases left between them. The germline CDR1 and CDR2 sequences are MNHNY and SVGAGI (reference sequence). CDR3 size: 14 residues.

The chain carries TRBV25-1 and TRBJ2-1; D perhaps matches TRBD2 (6 bases). The CDR3 runs to 16 residues. Germline V lookup: CDR1 MGHDK, CDR2 SYGVNS. V shed 3 bases and J shed 6 bases, with 18 bases lying between them. CDR3 DNA sequence: TGTGCCAGCAGTGAGGGGGGAAGTTTCCAGATCAATGAGCAGTTCTTC. Translated: CASSEGGSFQINEQFF.

A few counts support this clone. The rearrangement joins TRBV7-9 to TRBJ1-5; 7 nucleotides line up with TRBD1. The trim removed 8 bases at V and 2 bases at J, leaving 6 bases unmatched. Germline values: CDR1 SEHNR, CDR2 FQNEAQ (reference sequence). The CDR3 sequence is 14 residues long. This chain's CDR3 is CASGKGAGNQPQHF. In DNA form, the CDR3 reads TGTGCCAGCGGGAAGGGGGCAGGCAATCAGCCCCAGCATTTT.

This clone appeared once. This chain joins TRBV3-1 (or the pseudogene TRBV3-2) and TRBJ1-2, with D possibly TRBD1 on 5 matching bases. The CDR3 is 14 residues long. Trimming pared 8 bases from V and 6 bases from J, leaving 19 bases between. Germline V gives CDR1 LGHDT, CDR2 YNNKEL (reference sequence). CDR3 loop: CASGLRGGCDGYTF. The CDR3 DNA is TGTGCCAGCGGACTCCGGGGGGGGTGCGATGGCTACACCTTC.

The chain is built from TRBV25-1 and TRBJ1-6; 8 positions match TRBD1. J lost 7 bases, V lost 4 bases, and 6 bases had no gene match. The CDR3 runs to 15 residues. Germline-derived CDR1 and CDR2 are MGHDK and SYGVNS. DNA of the CDR3: TGTGCCAGCAGTGCCCCGACAGGGGACAATTCACCCCTCCACTTT. Protein: CASSAPTGDNSPLHF.

The chain couples TRBV7-3 to TRBJ2-2, with D possibly TRBD2 on 6 matching bases. CDR1 SGHTA and CDR2 FQGTGA come from the germline V gene. V was pared by 5 bases and J by 4 bases, with 14 bases between. The CDR3 is made up of 15 amino acids. CDR3 sequence reads: CASSVEGLGTGELFF. CDR3 nucleotide sequence: TGTGCCAGCAGCGTGGAGGGGCTGGGCACCGGGGAGCTGTTTTTT.

The rearrangement uses TRBV7-2 and TRBJ1-2; D is uncertain. There are 14 residues in the CDR3. V was shortened by 5 bases and J by 5 bases, with 15 bases between the two germline ends. CDR1 is SGHTA and CDR2 is FQGNSA in the germline V gene. The CDR3 is CASSEGPGIYGYTF. In nucleotides, the CDR3 is TGTGCCAGCAGCGAAGGCCCGGGGATATATGGCTACACCTTC.

The chain recombines TRBV27 with TRBJ2-6, with TRBD1 matching 8 bases. The CDR3 runs 19 residues. Germline values: CDR1 MNHEY, CDR2 SMNVEV (reference sequence). Trimming at V came to 6 bases and at J to 0 bases, leaving 13 bases not matched to a gene. CDR3 sequence (DNA): TGTGCCAGCAGCCCAGACAGGGGTGGAGGTGACTCTGGGGCCAACGTCCTGACTTTC. This gives the protein CASSPDRGGGDSGANVLTF. The full variable domain, in which reference TRBV27 and TRBJ2-6 provide the parts outside the CDR3, is EAQVTQNPRYLITVTGKKLTVTCSQNMNHEYMSWYRQDPGLGLRQIYYSMNVEVTDKGDVPEGYKVSRKEKRNFPLILESPSPNQTSLYFCASSPDRGGGDSGANVLTFGAGSRLTVL.

The CDR3 loop reads CATAPTGSFGTDTQYF. The DNA for the CDR3 is TGTGCCACCGCTCCGACAGGGTCTTTCGGAACAGATACGCAGTATTTT. The chain links TRBV3-1 (or the pseudogene TRBV3-2) to TRBJ2-3; TRBD1 aligns across 7 bases. Germline CDR1 reads LGHDT; CDR2 reads YNNKEL (reference sequence). The CDR3 is made up of 16 amino acids. The trim removed 10 bases at V and 3 bases at J, leaving 16 bases unmatched.

The J gene is TRBJ1-3, the V gene TRBV7-2, with TRBD1 matching over 7 bases. The CDR3 runs to 14 residues. Germline V gene data show CDR1 as SGHTA and CDR2 as FQGNSA. J gave up 8 bases and V 0 bases, and 4 bases lay outside the gene matches. The CDR3, as DNA: TGTGCCAGCAGCTTAGCGCACAGGGGTGACACCATATATTTT. Protein product: CASSLAHRGDTIYF.

V is TRBV7-3 and J is TRBJ2-2; 9 bases agree with TRBD1. Germline V gene data show CDR1 as SGHTA and CDR2 as FQGTGA. This CDR3 spans 17 amino acids. V lost 1 base, J lost 4 bases, and 7 bases stayed unmatched. The CDR3 DNA reads as TGTGCCAGCAGCTTAATTTCGGGACAGGGTGGCACCGGGGAGCTGTTTTTT. Its translation is CASSLISGQGGTGELFF.

The V and J genes are TRBV3-1 (or the pseudogene TRBV3-2) and TRBJ2-5; TRBD2 matches 7 bases. The CDR3 contains 15 residues. Trimming took 2 bases from V and 1 from J; bases not matched to a gene: 4. CDR1 and CDR2 from the germline V gene are LGHDT and YNNKEL (reference sequence). This CDR3 reads CASSQKRGIQETQYF. The CDR3 DNA is TGTGCCAGCAGCCAAAAGCGGGGCATCCAAGAGACCCAGTACTTC.

The V call is TRBV7-2, the J call TRBJ2-3, with TRBD2 matching 12 bases. The CDR3 is 16 amino acids. Looked up from germline, CDR1 is SGHTA and CDR2 is FQGNSA. Trimming removed 3 bases from V and 1 base from J; junction bases left unmatched: 2. The CDR3 sequence: CASSFRLAGGTDTQYF. CDR3 bases: TGTGCCAGCAGCTTTAGACTAGCGGGGGGCACAGATACGCAGTATTTT. Using reference TRBV7-2 and TRBJ2-3 for the parts outside the CDR3, the full variable domain is GAGVSQSPSNKVTEKGKDVELRCDPISGHTALYWYRQSLGQGLEFLIYFQGNSAPDKSGLPSDRFSAERTGGSVSTLTIQRTQQEDSAVYLCASSFRLAGGTDTQYFGPGTRLTVL.

The chain uses TRBV24-1 and TRBJ1-4, with D possibly being TRBD1 (6 bases). V dropped 4 bases and J dropped 2 bases, with 10 bases sitting between them. Germline V gene sequence: CDR1 KGHDR, CDR2 SFDVKD. This CDR3 region has 15 residues. CDR3 residues: CATSEWTETNEKLFF. CDR3 coding DNA: TGTGCCACCAGTGAATGGACAGAGACTAATGAAAAACTGTTTTTT.

The chain uses TRBV6-1 and TRBJ2-2; D remains unclear. V lost 3 bases and J 1 base, leaving 9 bases between the germline ends. The CDR3 runs 15 residues. Germline V gene lookup returns CDR1 MNHNS and CDR2 SASEGT. The CDR3 sequence: CASSERSRNTGELFF. DNA for the CDR3: TGTGCCAGCAGTGAGCGGAGTAGGAACACCGGGGAGCTGTTTTTT.

J is TRBJ2-4 and V is TRBV7-2, with 10 bases lining up with TRBD1. Germline CDR1 reads SGHTA; CDR2 reads FQGNSA. The V gene end was trimmed by 6 bases and the J gene end by 7 bases; junction bases not matched to a gene: 6. The CDR3 has 14 amino acids. In DNA form, the CDR3 reads TGTGCCAGCAGTGTAGCGGGACAGGGGAACATTCAGTACTTC. Translation gives CASSVAGQGNIQYF.

The CDR3 sequence is CASSQGTSGSGAFTGELFF. CDR3 bases: TGCGCCAGCAGCCAAGGGACTAGTGGTAGCGGGGCTTTCACCGGGGAGCTGTTTTTT. The chain carries TRBV4-3 and TRBJ2-2, with TRBD2 matching over 8 bases. Germline-derived CDR1 and CDR2 are LGHNA and YSLEER. Trimming removed 1 base from V and 4 bases from J; junction bases left unmatched: 14. The length of the CDR3 is 19 residues.

The CDR3 is CASSTSGYPSYEQYF. CDR3 coding DNA: TGTGCCAGCAGTACGTCAGGGTACCCTTCCTACGAGCAGTACTTC. The chain links TRBV6-5 to TRBJ2-7, with a possible D match to TRBD1 (5 bases). Germline CDR1 is MNHEY and CDR2 is SVGAGI. The V end lost 5 bases, the J end lost 1 base, and 15 bases lay between the germline ends. The CDR3 has 15 amino acids.

The chain links TRBV27 to TRBJ2-3; 13 bases are shared with TRBD2. Looked up from germline, CDR1 is MNHEY and CDR2 is SMNVEV (reference sequence). This CDR3 spans 18 amino acids. The V and J ends lost 6 bases and 3 bases, in that order; junction bases with no gene match: 12. The CDR3 spells CASRFGLAGAGGTDTQYF. Here the CDR3 DNA reads TGTGCCAGCAGGTTCGGACTAGCGGGGGCCGGGGGGACAGATACGCAGTATTTT.

This rearrangement joins TRBV11-2 to TRBJ1-2, with 7 bases lining up with TRBD1. The CDR3 totals 15 residues. The trim removed 5 bases at V and 6 bases at J, leaving 12 bases unmatched. Germline CDR1 SGHAT, CDR2 FQNNGV. The CDR3 DNA reads as TGTGCCAGCAGCCCACGCAATACAGGGGCTCATGGCTACACCTTC. This translates into CASSPRNTGAHGYTF.